A selection of T cell receptor beta chains follows, all from one sample in a study of cytomegalovirus exposure and HLA in healthy donors. The repertoire was sequenced with immunoSEQ multiplex PCR; TCRdb's copy has only in-frame clones and lacks some. This listing includes about 91,000 clones. Source material: PBMCs. The source is a woman aged 25 to 45 in good health and CMV-seronegative. Both conserved end residues are part of each CDR3. The D gene is left open where the match is weak.

v_gene	d_gene	j_gene	CDR3aa	CDR3nt
TRBV27	-	TRBJ2-2	CASSLFEGAGELFF	TGTGCCAGCAGTTTATTCGAGGGCGCCGGGGAGCTGTTTTTT
TRBV2	TRBD1	TRBJ2-3	CASSPRTGRTDTQYF	TGTGCCAGCAGCCCCAGGACAGGTCGCACAGATACGCAGTATTTT
TRBV7-6	-	TRBJ1-2	CASSSGWSYGYTF	TGTGCCAGCAGCTCCGGGTGGAGCTATGGCTACACCTTC
TRBV28	-	TRBJ1-1	CASSFPRHRHTEAFF	TGTGCCAGCAGTTTTCCCCGACATAGACACACTGAAGCTTTCTTT
TRBV2	TRBD1	TRBJ1-5	CASRQDRGQLPQHF	TGTGCCAGCAGACAAGACAGGGGGCAGTTGCCCCAGCATTTT
TRBV6-1	-	TRBJ2-1	CASSPSGQINNEQFF	TGTGCCAGCAGTCCCTCCGGACAGATAAACAATGAGCAGTTCTTC
TRBV28	-	TRBJ2-7	CASSFYRNFVEQYF	TGTGCCAGCAGTTTTTACAGGAATTTTGTCGAGCAGTACTTC
TRBV5-4	-	TRBJ2-5	CASSLEGYQETQYF	TGTGCCAGCAGCTTGGAGGGGTACCAAGAGACCCAGTACTTC
TRBV5-5	-	TRBJ1-1	CASSLGDFQNTEAFF	TGTGCCAGCAGCTTGGGGGACTTTCAGAACACTGAAGCTTTCTTT
TRBV19	-	TRBJ2-2	CASSLRAVGTGELFF	TGTGCCAGTAGCCTCAGGGCGGTGGGCACCGGGGAGCTGTTTTTT
TRBV29-1	TRBD2	TRBJ2-3	CSVLGLAGGLQYF	TGCAGCGTTTTAGGACTAGCGGGGGGCCTACAGTATTTT
TRBV7-9	-	TRBJ2-7	CASIKEDSTYEQYF	TGTGCCAGCATCAAGGAGGACAGCACCTACGAGCAGTACTTC
TRBV15	-	TRBJ1-2	CATSRDPGVQANYGYTF	TGTGCCACCAGCAGAGACCCAGGGGTCCAAGCTAACTATGGCTACACCTTC
TRBV7-2	TRBD2	TRBJ2-3	CASSTSGGTDTQYF	TGTGCCAGCAGCACTAGCGGGGGTACAGATACGCAGTATTTT
TRBV9	-	TRBJ2-2	CASSLPPGELFF	TGTGCCAGCAGCCTACCGCCCGGGGAGCTGTTTTTT
TRBV4-1	TRBD1	TRBJ1-1	CASSDYTGTEKEAFF	TGCGCCAGCAGCGATTATACCGGGACAGAAAAAGAAGCTTTCTTT
TRBV6-5	TRBD2	TRBJ2-7	CASSPTSGGAYEQYF	TGTGCCAGCAGTCCCACTAGCGGGGGGGCCTACGAGCAGTACTTC
TRBV5-1	TRBD1	TRBJ2-7	CASSLVKTGGLLYEQYF	TGCGCCAGCAGCTTGGTCAAGACAGGGGGCCTTCTCTACGAGCAGTACTTC
TRBV29-1	-	TRBJ2-1	CSVALGHNEQFF	TGCAGCGTTGCTTTGGGGCACAATGAGCAGTTCTTC
TRBV9	-	TRBJ1-5	CASSPEDSNQPQHF	TGTGCCAGCAGCCCCGAGGATAGCAATCAGCCCCAGCATTTT
TRBV5-1	-	TRBJ2-7	CASSLGQGFYEQYF	TGCGCCAGCAGCTTGGGGCAGGGATTCTACGAGCAGTACTTC
TRBV11-2	TRBD1	TRBJ2-7	CASSLGTGGGYEQYF	TGTGCCAGCAGCTTAGGGACAGGGGGCGGCTACGAGCAGTACTTC